This T cell receptor beta chain is from a study of blood T cell repertoires in COVID-19. Overall study context: Samples of COVID-19 (acute and convalescent) were obtained from the United States, Italy and Spain. Sample material is recorded as cDNA or gDNA derived from T cells, B-cell-depleted T cells, or PBMCs.

The CDR3 runs 13 residues. V lost 2 bases and J 0 bases, leaving 4 bases between the germline ends. In the study's own analysis: Estimates of nucleated cell counts were drawn from the amplification of reference gene primers. The table came from immunoSEQ multiplex PCR; TCRdb's copy has only in-frame clones and leaves some out. The DNA gave D and trimming, while V, J and clone size come from that table. The sample includes under 40,000 clones, 80% to 90% of them seen just once. The sequence came from an elderly woman with active or convalescent COVID-19. The sequenced sample consisted of peripheral blood. V and J are TRBV12-3 or TRBV12-4 and TRBJ1-2; D is uncertain. DNA for the CDR3: TGTGCCAGCAGTTTAACAGCTAACTATGGCTACACCTTC. This sequence encodes CASSLTANYGYTF.